Below, one T cell receptor (beta chain) is given with its context. This specimen includes other DNA sequences encoding the same CDR3. Trimming removed 0 bases from V and 1 base from J; junction bases left unmatched: 1. Germline V gives CDR1 SGDLS, CDR2 YYNGEE. CDR3 length equals 15 residues. The record originates from a study of blood T cell repertoires in COVID-19. The data were produced by immunoSEQ multiplex PCR, yet TCRdb's version contains in-frame clones alone and is incomplete. The sample shows under 300,000 clones, around nine tenths of them seen only once. This sequence was found in a woman in her 70s with COVID-19, enrolled during active disease. Sample: peripheral blood. The chain employs TRBV9 and TRBJ1-5; TRBD1 aligns across 7 bases. CDR3 in amino acids: CASSVGGQSNQPQHF. CDR3 coding DNA: TGTGCCAGCAGCGTAGGGGGACAGAGCAATCAGCCCCAGCATTTT.